The 31 T cell receptor beta chains reported below all come from one sample, sequenced in a study of PD-1 blockade in classical Hodgkin lymphoma. Brentuximab vedotin exposure varied among the patients, all of whom had relapsed after autologous stem cell transplantation. Here immunoSEQ multiplex PCR was the method, and the copy in TCRdb shows in-frame clones only, minus some. This table holds under 20,000 clones, roughly 77% found once. The sequenced sample was peripheral blood mononuclear cells (PBMCs), obtained before the second cycle of nivolumab. Receptors were obtained from a human donor with classical Hodgkin lymphoma.

V and J are TRBV28 and TRBJ1-5; the D gene is possibly TRBD1 (6 bases). V lost 5 bases and J 0 bases, leaving 20 bases between the germline ends. Germline V lookup: CDR1 MDHEN, CDR2 SYDVKM. This CDR3 has 18 residues. Written as DNA, the CDR3 is TGTGCCAGCAGTGCGACAGGTTGGGGAACCCATAGCAATCAGCCCCAGCATTTT. This encodes CASSATGWGTHSNQPQHF.

The CDR3 DNA follows: TGTGCCAGTAGTCAATATTCGGGACAGGACAGCTATGGCTACACCTTC. Translation gives CASSQYSGQDSYGYTF. The chain uses TRBV19 and TRBJ1-2, with 8 bases aligning to TRBD1. The CDR3 has 16 residues. The junction had 12 bases not matched to a gene; V was cut back by 5 bases and J by 4 bases. CDR1 is LNHDA, CDR2 SQIVND, per germline (reference sequence).

In its sample, this clone was seen a few times. The chain recombines TRBV5-6 with TRBJ1-1; D is uncertain. This CDR3 is built from 17 residues. V was shortened by 0 bases and J by 0 bases, with 15 bases between the two germline ends. Germline CDR1 and CDR2: SGHDT and YYEEEE. CDR3 DNA sequence: TGTGCCAGCAGCTTGGAGGAGGAGGTCGTGCTGAACACTGAAGCTTTCTTT. Its protein product is CASSLEEEVVLNTEAFF.

This clone was seen a single time. V is TRBV7-8 and J is TRBJ2-5; D not resolved. CDR1 is SGHVS and CDR2 is FQNEAQ in the germline V gene. This CDR3 comprises 13 residues. V was clipped by 5 bases and J by 4 bases, with 11 bases between them. Here the CDR3 reads CASSLSGRETQYF. The CDR3 DNA is TGTGCCAGCAGCCTTTCAGGTCGAGAGACCCAGTACTTC.

V gene TRBV11-2 combines with J gene TRBJ1-3; 8 nucleotides match TRBD1. Germline CDR1 reads SGHAT; CDR2 reads FQNNGV. The V and J ends lost 5 bases and 0 bases, in that order; junction bases with no gene match: 3. The CDR3 totals 15 residues. CDR3 in DNA: TGTGCCAGCAGCCGGACAGGGAGCTCTGGAAACACCATATATTTT. Protein sequence: CASSRTGSSGNTIYF. Based on the CDR3 plus reference TRBV11-2 and TRBJ1-3, the full variable domain is EAGVAQSPRYKIIEKRQSVAFWCNPISGHATLYWYQQILGQGPKLLIQFQNNGVVDDSQLPKDRFSAERLKGVDSTLKIQPAKLEDSAVYLCASSRTGSSGNTIYFGEGSWLTVV.

The V and J genes are TRBV4-1 and TRBJ1-2; D call uncertain. Between the trimmed V and J ends, which lost 3 bases and 6 bases, there was a span of 11 bases. The CDR3 has 13 amino acids. The germline gives CDR1 MGHRA, CDR2 YSYEKL. CDR3 amino acids: CASSHGEANGYTF. DNA of the CDR3: TGCGCCAGCAGCCATGGGGAGGCAAATGGCTACACCTTC.

V and J are TRBV11-1 and TRBJ1-4; TRBD1 is a possible D gene (5 bases). CDR1 and CDR2 from the germline V gene are SGHAT and FQDESV (reference sequence). Trimming pared 5 bases from V and 8 bases from J, leaving 12 bases between. The CDR3 length is 13 residues. In nucleotides, the CDR3 is TGTGCCAGCAGCAAGGGGACGGGGGAAAAACTGTTTTTT. Translating gives CASSKGTGEKLFF.

The CDR3 nucleotides read TGCGCCAGCAGCCCGAGGACGGGTAACTATGGCTACACCTTC. It translates to CASSPRTGNYGYTF. The genes are TRBV5-1 and TRBJ1-2; D gene unclear. V lost 4 bases and J 1 base, leaving 11 bases between the germline ends. CDR3 size: 14 residues. Per the germline V gene, CDR1 is SGHRS and CDR2 is YFSETQ.

V usage is TRBV5-6 and J usage is TRBJ1-5; no reliable D call. The CDR3 has 16 residues. The V gene lost 3 bases and the J gene lost 2 bases, with 15 bases spanning the gap. Germline V lookup: CDR1 SGHDT, CDR2 YYEEEE. The CDR3, as DNA: TGTGCCAGCAGCTCGTGGTCCTTACCCCGCAATCAGCCCCAGCATTTT. This encodes CASSSWSLPRNQPQHF.

This clone was observed a single time. This chain joins TRBV4-1 and TRBJ1-1, with TRBD1 matching 7 bases. The J segment lost 4 bases and the V segment lost 1 base, leaving 3 bases of the junction unmatched. The germline CDR1 and CDR2 sequences are MGHRA and YSYEKL. The CDR3 runs 14 residues. CDR3 bases: TGCGCCAGCAGCCAAGCGGCAGGGGGCACTGAAGCTTTCTTT. Translation gives CASSQAAGGTEAFF.

V usage is TRBV6-1 and J usage is TRBJ1-1; no reliable D call. V lost 4 bases and J lost 1, with 7 bases in between. The CDR3 is made up of 13 amino acids. CDR1 MNHNS and CDR2 SASEGT come from the germline V gene. The CDR3 DNA is TGTGCCAGCAGTGTATCGGGGAACACTGAAGCTTTCTTT. It codes for CASSVSGNTEAFF.

In this sample, this clone is large. This chain links TRBV6-5 with TRBJ1-6, with D unresolved. In germline, CDR1 is MNHEY, CDR2 SVGAGI. The germline V and J ends were trimmed by 2 bases and 3 bases, with 11 bases remaining between them. The CDR3 is 16 amino acids. CDR3 nucleotide sequence: TGTGCCAGCAGTTACACTAGACTCGACTATAATTCACCCCTCCACTTT. This gives the protein CASSYTRLDYNSPLHF.

The V call is TRBV10-3, the J call TRBJ2-7; possible D gene TRBD2, 6 bases. CDR3 length: 12 residues. CDR1 and CDR2 from the germline V gene are ENHRY and SYGVKD. Trimming pared 7 bases from V and 1 base from J, leaving 8 bases between. CDR3 in DNA: TGTGCCATCAATAGCGGTTCCTACGAGCAGTACTTC. This encodes CAINSGSYEQYF.

The rearrangement joins TRBV5-4 to TRBJ2-7; D gene unclear. V shed 8 bases and J shed 3 bases, with 15 bases lying between them. This CDR3 comprises 13 residues. CDR1 and CDR2 (germline): SGHNT, YYREEE (reference sequence). The CDR3 here is CASTTEGIYEQYF. The DNA for the CDR3 is TGTGCCAGTACGACTGAAGGGATCTACGAGCAGTACTTC.

The V and J genes are TRBV19 and TRBJ2-1, with 11 nucleotides matching TRBD2. Per germline, CDR1 LNHDA and CDR2 SQIVND (reference sequence). The CDR3 loop spans 15 amino acids. Trimming cost V 7 bases and J 8 bases; bases outside gene matches: 10. CDR3 amino acids: CASTSLAGGFHEQFF. The CDR3, as DNA: TGTGCCAGTACCTCTCTAGCGGGAGGATTCCATGAGCAGTTCTTC.

This clone was picked up one time. The rearrangement joins TRBV7-2 to TRBJ1-1; unclear D gene. The CDR3 loop spans 15 amino acids. Germline V CDR1 and CDR2: SGHTA, FQGNSA. With 3 bases removed from V and 4 bases from J, the gap between germline ends came to 15 bases. In DNA form, the CDR3 reads TGTGCCAGCAGCTTCCGTCCCGAGGTTAGCACTGAAGCTTTCTTT. It is translated as CASSFRPEVSTEAFF.

The chain is built from TRBV11-3 and TRBJ2-7; TRBD1 matches at 10 bases. CDR3 size: 14 residues. The V and J ends lost 5 bases and 6 bases, in that order; junction bases with no gene match: 7. Germline V gene sequence: CDR1 SGHNT, CDR2 YENEEA. Written as DNA, the CDR3 is TGTGCCAGCAGCCAGACAGGGGGCCCGGGCGAGCAGTACTTC. Protein sequence: CASSQTGGPGEQYF. Full variable domain (remainder filled in from reference TRBV11-3 and TRBJ2-7): EAGVVQSPRYKIIEKKQPVAFWCNPISGHNTLYWYLQNLGQGPELLIRYENEEAVDDSQLPKDRFSAERLKGVDSTLKIQPAELGDSAVYLCASSQTGGPGEQYFGPGTRLTVT.

The rearrangement uses TRBV19 and TRBJ2-1; 14 bases align to TRBD2. J gave up 1 base and V 5 bases, and 13 bases lay outside the gene matches. In germline, CDR1 is LNHDA, CDR2 SQIVND (reference sequence). The CDR3 sequence is 20 residues long. CDR3 bases: TGTGCCAGTAGTGTATATTCCGGGACTAGCGGGAGTCGGTCCTACAATGAGCAGTTCTTC. It codes for CASSVYSGTSGSRSYNEQFF.

The chain combines TRBV19 with TRBJ2-3; D is ambiguous. The CDR3 is 17 residues long. Between the trimmed V and J ends, which lost 3 bases and 2 bases, there was a span of 18 bases. The germline V gene encodes CDR1 LNHDA and CDR2 SQIVND (reference sequence). CDR3 in amino acids: CASSISGFAALTDTQYF. The CDR3 nucleotides read TGTGCCAGTAGTATCTCCGGTTTCGCGGCCCTCACAGATACGCAGTATTTT.

The genes are TRBV29-1 and TRBJ2-2; 8 positions agree with TRBD1. The CDR3 has 13 amino acids. Unmatched junction bases numbered 5, after V lost 6 bases and J lost 5 bases. The V gene's germline CDR1 is SQVTM and CDR2 ANQGSEA. The DNA of the CDR3 is TGCAGCGTATGGACAGGGCTAACCGGGGAGCTGTTTTTT. Translation: CSVWTGLTGELFF.

This chain joins TRBV5-1 and TRBJ2-5; 7 positions agree with TRBD1. Losses at the gene ends were 0 bases for V and 2 bases for J; bases not matched to a gene: 7. Germline CDR1 and CDR2: SGHRS and YFSETQ. The CDR3 covers 16 residues. The CDR3 bases are TGCGCCAGCAGCTTGGGTCGGACAGGTACGCAAGAGACCCAGTACTTC. Amino acid sequence: CASSLGRTGTQETQYF. The variable domain in full, with the rest retrieved from reference TRBV5-1 and TRBJ2-5, is KAGVTQTPRYLIKTRGQQVTLSCSPISGHRSVSWYQQTPGQGLQFLFEYFSETQRNKGNFPGRFSGRQFSNSRSEMNVSTLELGDSALYLCASSLGRTGTQETQYFGPGTRLLVL.

V gene TRBV14 combines with J gene TRBJ2-1; 12 bases fit TRBD1. Germline V lookup: CDR1 SGHDN, CDR2 FVKESK. CDR3 length equals 17 residues. Trimming took 4 bases from V and 7 from J; bases not matched to a gene: 11. The CDR3 region has the DNA TGTGCCAGCAGCCTAATACCGGGACAGGGGGCCGATAATGAGCAGTTCTTC. Its translation: CASSLIPGQGADNEQFF.

The chain is built from TRBV15 and TRBJ2-1, with TRBD1 identical over 7 bases. After removal of 3 bases from V and 0 bases from J, the junction contained 2 bases not matched to a gene. This CDR3 contains 15 residues. The germline CDR1 and CDR2 sequences are LNHNV and YYDKDF (reference sequence). As DNA, the CDR3 is TGTGCCACCAGCAGGGGGACAGCCTCCTACAATGAGCAGTTCTTC. Amino acid sequence: CATSRGTASYNEQFF. The full variable domain, completed using reference TRBV15 and TRBJ2-1, is DAMVIQNPRYQVTQFGKPVTLSCSQTLNHNVMYWYQQKSSQAPKLLFHYYDKDFNNEADTPDNFQSRRPNTSFCFLDIRSPGLGDTAMYLCATSRGTASYNEQFFGPGTRLTVL.

This chain connects TRBV10-2 to TRBJ1-5, with TRBD1 as a possible D gene (5 bases). Trimming removed 7 bases from V and 4 bases from J, with 14 bases in between. This CDR3 comprises 14 residues. Germline CDR1 WSHSY, CDR2 SAAADI. This chain's CDR3 is CASTQGVGNQPQHF. The DNA for the CDR3 is TGCGCCAGCACCCAGGGAGTAGGGAATCAGCCCCAGCATTTT.

The chain carries TRBV28 and TRBJ2-7, with no clear D. This CDR3 comprises 14 residues. CDR1 and CDR2 from the germline V gene are MDHEN and SYDVKM. The germline V and J ends were trimmed by 1 base and 2 bases, with 9 bases remaining between them. The CDR3 DNA follows: TGTGCCAGCAGTTTATTTGCTACTCCCTACGAGCAGTACTTC. The encoded protein is CASSLFATPYEQYF.

The chain uses TRBV9 and TRBJ2-1; TRBD1 is a possible D gene (5 bases). The germline V gene encodes CDR1 SGDLS and CDR2 YYNGEE. The ends were cut back, 3 bases at V and 4 bases at J, with 11 bases in the middle. The length of the CDR3 is 14 residues. The CDR3 region has the DNA TGTGCCAGCAGCGGCGTCCCAGGGTACAATGAGCAGTTCTTC. Translating it yields CASSGVPGYNEQFF.

The rearrangement joins TRBV18 to TRBJ2-7; 11 nucleotides match TRBD1. Trimming removed 4 bases from V and 5 bases from J; junction bases left unmatched: 7. This CDR3 contains 15 residues. From germline, CDR1 is KGHSH and CDR2 LQKENI. CDR3 region: CASSRGQGALDEQYF. As DNA, the CDR3 is TGTGCCAGCTCACGAGGACAGGGGGCGCTGGACGAGCAGTACTTC.

This sequence joins TRBV11-3 and TRBJ2-7, with TRBD1 identical over 7 bases. Trimming removed 2 bases from V and 6 bases from J; junction bases left unmatched: 7. The germline CDR1 and CDR2 sequences are SGHNT and YENEEA. This CDR3 comprises 14 residues. In DNA, the CDR3 is TGTGCCAGCAGCTTAACAGGGACAGCTTTCGAGCAGTACTTC. Amino acid sequence: CASSLTGTAFEQYF.

A few counts support this clone. The gene calls are TRBV6-1 and TRBJ2-6, with D unresolved. Trimming removed 7 bases at V and 2 bases at J, with 6 bases between. The CDR3 contains 13 residues. CDR1 MNHNS and CDR2 SASEGT come from the germline V gene. The DNA of the CDR3 is TGTGCCAGCAACCGTGCTGGGGCCAACGTCCTGACTTTC. Translating gives CASNRAGANVLTF.

This chain uses TRBV30 with TRBJ2-3; 8 bases fit TRBD2. V shed 2 bases and J 2 bases; nucleotides not matched to a gene: 6. This CDR3 is 15 amino acids long. CDR1 is GTSNPN and CDR2 is SVGIG in the germline V gene (reference sequence). In DNA form, the CDR3 reads TGTGCCTGGAGTTTTATAGCGGGAATCACAGATACGCAGTATTTT. Protein: CAWSFIAGITDTQYF.

By sample share, this clone is medium-sized. The chain has TRBV30 and TRBJ1-5; D call uncertain. Germline CDR1 GTSNPN, CDR2 SVGIG (reference sequence). Trimming took 2 bases from V and 5 from J, leaving 10 bases between them. This CDR3 is 13 amino acids long. The CDR3 loop is CAWSKGKDQPQHF. CDR3 DNA sequence: TGTGCCTGGAGTAAGGGTAAAGATCAGCCCCAGCATTTT.